The clone carrying this T cell receptor beta chain has ten or more counts. This entry belongs to a study of T-cell reconstitution after alpha-beta-depleted transplantation in children. Unique molecular identifiers were used in preparing the TCRbeta library. TCRdb re-derived calls from the PCR reads in MiXCR, one entry per CDR3 protein. The table has about 610,000 distinct CDR3 sequences, 10% seen once. The material sequenced was PBMCs from the stem cell graft donor, taken from the stem cell graft. This clonotype was obtained from a human donor who donated a stem cell graft to a child with acute myeloid leukemia.

The CDR3 DNA reads TGTGCCAGCAGCCCCGGGACTCGAAGCCTAAATGAGCAGTTCTTC. Translating gives CASSPGTRSLNEQFF. This chain links TRBV6-1 with TRBJ2-1; weak D call: TRBD2 (6 bases). The germline gives CDR1 MNHNS, CDR2 SASEGT. V shed 6 bases and J shed 7 bases, with 19 bases lying between them. The CDR3 consists of 15 residues.